The next 24 T cell receptor beta chains were all read from a single sample in a study of metastatic and nonmetastatic thyroid tumors. All patients reached thyroid surgery having received no treatment beforehand. TCRdb re-called the PCR reads through MiXCR. The sample contains under 100,000 clones, roughly 8.6% of which appear only once. Sequencing was carried out using blood. These receptors were obtained from a female donor with papillary thyroid cancer or a benign thyroid nodule (not recorded which). Some clones in this sample may be carry-over from other donors' samples.

This clone has only a few counts. The rearrangement uses TRBV2 and TRBJ1-6, with D uncertain. The CDR3 is made up of 15 amino acids. Germline V gives CDR1 SNHLY, CDR2 FYNNEI. V lost 0 bases and J lost 7, with 10 bases in between. The chain's CDR3 is CASSEAPGTNSPLHF. In DNA, the CDR3 is TGTGCCAGCAGTGAAGCCCCGGGCACCAATTCACCCCTCCACTTT.

Notes on this clone: This sequence may be a read error, since a much larger clone differs from it by one base. The rearrangement links TRBV28 to TRBJ1-2; the D gene is possibly TRBD1 (5 bases). Trimming removed 2 bases from V and 2 bases from J, with 15 bases in between. The CDR3 has 16 amino acids. Germline V gene sequence: CDR1 MDHEN, CDR2 SYDVKM. Written as DNA, the CDR3 is TGTGCCAGCAGTTTAGGGGCCCGGTACAAGAACTATGGCTACACCTTC. Its protein is CASSLGARYKNYGYTF.

This clone has only a few counts. This may come from a read error, since a much larger clone is one base off. The genes are TRBV5-1 and TRBJ2-7, with D possibly matching TRBD1 (6 bases). The germline CDR1 and CDR2 sequences are SGHRS and YFSETQ. V lost 1 base and J 3 bases, leaving 8 bases between the germline ends. This CDR3 spans 13 amino acids. The CDR3 loop is CASSLQDSYEQYF. The DNA of the CDR3 is TGCGCCAGCAGCTTGCAGGACAGCTACGAGCAGTACTTC.

This clone was seen many times. This chain's CDR3 is CASSDRENTEAFF. The CDR3, as DNA: TGTGCCAGCAGTGACAGGGAGAACACTGAAGCTTTCTTT. The rearrangement links TRBV6-1 to TRBJ1-1; TRBD1 might be the D (5 bases). V was clipped by 3 bases and J by 1 base, with 6 bases between them. This CDR3 spans 13 amino acids. Germline values: CDR1 MNHNS, CDR2 SASEGT.

This clone was counted many times. The rearrangement uses TRBV6-1 and TRBJ1-5, with D possibly matching TRBD1 (6 bases). The CDR3 has 12 amino acids. The germline V gene encodes CDR1 MNHNS and CDR2 SASEGT. V was clipped by 6 bases and J by 11 bases, with 14 bases between them. CDR3 loop: CASRQGNSAQHF. The CDR3 DNA follows: TGTGCCAGCAGGCAGGGGAATTCGGCCCAGCATTTT.

This clone was found many times. The V call is TRBV6-1, the J call TRBJ1-1; 10 bases align to TRBD1. The CDR3 has 14 residues. The J segment lost 5 bases and the V segment lost 6 bases, leaving 6 bases of the junction unmatched. The germline CDR1 and CDR2 sequences are MNHNS and SASEGT. The CDR3 loop is CASSLGTGETEAFF. As DNA, the CDR3 is TGTGCCAGCAGCTTAGGGACAGGGGAAACTGAAGCTTTCTTT.

The CDR3 is CASHGQGQETQYF. The CDR3 region has the DNA TGTGCCAGCCACGGCCAGGGGCAAGAGACCCAGTACTTC. The chain uses TRBV18 and TRBJ2-5, with D possibly being TRBD1 (6 bases). CDR3 length equals 13 residues. V lost 8 bases and J 2 bases, leaving 12 bases between the germline ends. Germline CDR1 reads KGHSH; CDR2 reads LQKENI.

This clone was observed a handful of times. The J gene is TRBJ2-1, the V gene TRBV6-5; the D is unclear. The CDR3 has 15 amino acids. Trimming removed 0 bases from V and 4 bases from J, with 10 bases in between. Germline V gene sequence: CDR1 MNHEY, CDR2 SVGAGI. For the CDR3, the DNA is TGTGCCAGCAGTTACTCAAGCGCAGCATACAATGAGCAGTTCTTC. This gives the protein CASSYSSAAYNEQFF.

This clone has at least ten counts. J is TRBJ2-6 and V is TRBV6-5, with 7 bases that match TRBD2. Germline V gives CDR1 MNHEY, CDR2 SVGAGI. The CDR3 runs to 18 residues. J was trimmed by 1 base and V by 7 bases; bases with no gene match: 13. CDR3 sequence: CASMGGGLSFSGANVLTF. CDR3 coding DNA: TGTGCCAGCATGGGGGGGGGACTGAGTTTTTCTGGGGCCAACGTCCTGACTTTC.

This clone was picked up many times. This chain joins TRBV12-3 or TRBV12-4 and TRBJ1-6, with unresolved D. The germline V and J ends were trimmed by 6 bases and 3 bases, with 9 bases remaining between them. CDR3 size: 14 residues. The DNA for the CDR3 is TGTGCCAGCAGGACGGGAATCTATAATTCACCCCTCCACTTT. This codes for CASRTGIYNSPLHF.

The table lists this clone with many counts. This chain links TRBV14 with TRBJ2-7; weak D call: TRBD2 (5 bases). Per germline, CDR1 SGHDN and CDR2 FVKESK. The CDR3 is made up of 14 amino acids. The ends were cut back, 1 base at V and 1 base at J, with 8 bases in the middle. The CDR3 is CASSQVSGSYEQYF. CDR3 bases: TGTGCCAGCAGCCAAGTGAGCGGTTCCTACGAGCAGTACTTC.

This clone was seen at least ten times. This chain uses TRBV19 with TRBJ1-2; D remains unclear. Trimming left V 4 bases short and J 6 bases short, with 12 bases between. The CDR3 spans 13 residues. Germline CDR1 is LNHDA and CDR2 is SQIVND (reference sequence). CDR3 DNA: TGTGCCAGTAGTACCACTGGGCAGGATGGCTACACCTTC. As protein: CASSTTGQDGYTF.

This clone was seen repeatedly, ten times or more. The chain links TRBV7-2 to TRBJ1-2; tentative D call: TRBD1 (5 bases). The CDR3 extends over 13 amino acids. Germline V gene data show CDR1 as SGHTA and CDR2 as FQGNSA. The ends were cut back, 5 bases at V and 0 bases at J, with 7 bases in the middle. The CDR3 is CASSVTANYGYTF. The CDR3 nucleotides are TGTGCCAGCAGCGTGACAGCTAACTATGGCTACACCTTC.

In this sample, this clone turned up many times. The chain recombines TRBV5-1 with TRBJ1-1, with 8 positions matching TRBD1. The CDR3 consists of 17 residues. CDR1 SGHRS and CDR2 YFSETQ come from the germline V gene. The ends lost 4 bases at V and 5 bases at J; junction bases unmatched: 16. As DNA, the CDR3 is TGCGCCAGCAGCAAGAGTAAACCAGGGGGCGCAGGGACTGAAGCTTTCTTT. Protein: CASSKSKPGGAGTEAFF.

This clone has at least ten counts. This chain uses TRBV6-1 with TRBJ1-2; TRBD1 is a possible D gene (5 bases). Between the trimmed V and J ends, which lost 7 bases and 7 bases, there was a span of 22 bases. Germline loops: CDR1 MNHNS, CDR2 SASEGT. CDR3 length equals 15 residues. The CDR3 here is CASIRGDSLIGGYTF. The CDR3 nucleotides read TGTGCCAGCATACGGGGTGACAGTCTAATCGGTGGCTACACCTTC.

This clone was counted ten times or more. The V call is TRBV3-1, the J call TRBJ1-1, with D perhaps matching TRBD1 (5 bases). The CDR3 contains 15 residues. V was trimmed by 1 base and J by 0 bases, leaving 9 bases between them. Germline CDR1 LGHDT, CDR2 YNNKEL (reference sequence). In nucleotides, the CDR3 is TGTGCCAGCAGCCAAGCTGACAGACTGAACACTGAAGCTTTCTTT. Translated: CASSQADRLNTEAFF.

The table lists this clone with many counts. This chain links TRBV6-1 with TRBJ2-7, with D perhaps matching TRBD2 (6 bases). CDR3 length equals 14 residues. CDR1 is MNHNS and CDR2 is SASEGT in the germline V gene. V lost 3 bases and J lost 4, with 13 bases in between. This chain's CDR3 is CASSDRRGPYEQYF. The CDR3 region has the DNA TGTGCCAGCAGTGATAGGAGGGGACCTTACGAGCAGTACTTC.

This rearrangement joins TRBV6-1 to TRBJ1-4; 12 nucleotides align to TRBD1. The junction had 8 bases not matched to a gene; V was cut back by 7 bases and J by 8 bases. The germline V gene has CDR1 MNHNS and CDR2 SASEGT. CDR3 length: 15 residues. The CDR3 DNA sequence: TGTGCCAGCAAGTTTTGGGACAGGGGGCAAGAAAAACTGTTTTTT. The encoded protein is CASKFWDRGQEKLFF.

The table lists this clone with many counts. V and J are TRBV10-3 and TRBJ2-1; 11 nucleotides line up with TRBD2. Germline V gene sequence: CDR1 ENHRY, CDR2 SYGVKD. The CDR3 spans 14 residues. With 5 bases clipped from V and 4 bases from J, the junction kept 1 base outside the gene matches. The CDR3 sequence: CAISRLAGYNEQFF. The CDR3 region has the DNA TGTGCCATCAGTCGACTAGCGGGGTACAATGAGCAGTTCTTC.

This clone is classed as medium-sized. The chain uses TRBV6-1 and TRBJ1-4; D unresolved. Trimming stripped 6 bases from V and 1 base from J, with 9 bases between. The CDR3 contains 14 residues. Germline V gene data show CDR1 as MNHNS and CDR2 as SASEGT. As DNA, the CDR3 is TGTGCCAGCAGGCCCGGCGGAACTAATGAAAAACTGTTTTTT. Its protein product is CASRPGGTNEKLFF.

This clone came up many times. The J gene is TRBJ2-2, the V gene TRBV5-1; no firm D call. This CDR3 is built from 15 residues. V was cut by 0 bases and J by 0 bases, with 6 bases left in between. CDR1 and CDR2 (germline): SGHRS, YFSETQ. DNA for the CDR3: TGCGCCAGCAGCTTGGTCGTGTCGAACACCGGGGAGCTGTTTTTT. Translating gives CASSLVVSNTGELFF.

This clone was seen many times. The CDR3 protein is CASSPDAGVSYNEQFF. Written as DNA, the CDR3 is TGCGCCAGCAGCCCAGACGCAGGTGTCTCCTACAATGAGCAGTTCTTC. The chain couples TRBV5-1 to TRBJ2-1; D unresolved. The CDR3 has 16 residues. Germline V gene sequence: CDR1 SGHRS, CDR2 YFSETQ. Between the trimmed V and J ends, which lost 4 bases and 0 bases, there was a span of 14 bases.

This clone was counted many times. The CDR3 DNA reads as TGTGCCAGTCGTACGACGGGACAGATGAATTCACCCCTCCACTTT. Translation: CASRTTGQMNSPLHF. This chain joins TRBV19 and TRBJ1-6; the match to TRBD1 covers 7 bases. The CDR3 is 15 residues long. CDR1 LNHDA and CDR2 SQIVND come from the germline V gene (reference sequence). V lost 8 bases, J lost 7 bases, and 11 bases stayed unmatched. Drawing the rest from reference TRBV19 and TRBJ1-6, the complete variable domain is DGGITQSPKYLFRKEGQNVTLSCEQNLNHDAMYWYRQDPGQGLRLIYYSQIVNDFQKGDIAEGYSVSREKKESFPLTVTSAQKNPTAFYLCASRTTGQMNSPLHFGNGTRLTVT.

The rearrangement joins TRBV6-1 to TRBJ2-5; 8 bases map to TRBD2. The trim removed 8 bases at V and 4 bases at J, leaving 18 bases unmatched. Germline V gene data show CDR1 as MNHNS and CDR2 as SASEGT. This CDR3 is built from 17 residues. As DNA, the CDR3 is TGTGCCAGCGGATCCTCGTGGACTAGCACCTCTGTAGAGACCCAGTACTTC. Amino acids: CASGSSWTSTSVETQYF.